Below, one T cell receptor beta chain is given with its context. What it recognizes is unknown. This sample is part of a study of beta chain features in type 1 diabetes. Study outcomes and limitations: People with Type 1 diabetes carried modestly yet significantly shorter TCRB CDR3s in all four CD4+ subsets.

CDR3 length: 18 residues. Germline assignment: CDR1 MDHEN and CDR2 SYDVKM. The V end lost 2 bases, the J end lost 3 bases, and 20 bases lay between the germline ends. Sequencing targeted expressed TCRB transcripts, as all isolated RNA had been reverse transcribed. Here immunoSEQ multiplex PCR was the method, and the copy in TCRdb shows in-frame clones only, minus some. The table lists 640,000 or so clones, more than 13% of them singletons, with roughly 0.04% in the top ten. Sequenced: naive CD4+ T cells from blood. The TCR was taken from a man between 18 and 35 years old with type 1 diabetes. The chain joins TRBV28 to TRBJ2-4; D is possibly TRBD2 (5 bases). CDR3: CASSLGEADPEGKNIQYF. The CDR3 nucleotides read TGTGCCAGCAGTTTAGGGGAAGCCGACCCAGAGGGCAAAAACATTCAGTACTTC.